The 7 T cell receptor beta chains below were found in one sample sequenced in a study of T cells after yellow fever vaccination. MiXCR was run by TCRdb on the 5' RACE reads, yielding one entry per CDR3 protein. The top ten clones hold 20% to 25% of a sample with a few hundred thousand distinct CDR3 sequences, 3% to 4.5% of them seen once. Sequencing was performed on PBMCs, taken 5 days after the yellow fever booster vaccination. The origin of the receptors is a man younger than 30 who received the YFV17D yellow fever vaccine.

This sequence joins TRBV27 and TRBJ1-6, with D unresolved. This CDR3 comprises 18 residues. Germline V gives CDR1 MNHEY, CDR2 SMNVEV (reference sequence). V lost 1 base and J 0 bases, leaving 13 bases between the germline ends. The CDR3 DNA follows: TGTGCCAGCAGTTTATTGTCTGGGCGCAGCTCCTATAATTCACCCCTCCACTTT. Its protein product is CASSLLSGRSSYNSPLHF.

The chain couples TRBV29-1 to TRBJ1-1; tentative D call: TRBD1 (6 bases). Between the trimmed V and J ends, which lost 6 bases and 2 bases, there was a span of 10 bases. The CDR3 runs to 12 residues. CDR1 SQVTM and CDR2 ANQGSEA come from the germline V gene. The CDR3 nucleotides are TGCAGCGTACAGGGTTTCAACACTGAAGCTTTCTTT. This codes for CSVQGFNTEAFF. The variable domain in full, with the rest retrieved from reference TRBV29-1 and TRBJ1-1, is SAVISQKPSRDICQRGTSLTIQCQVDSQVTMMFWYRQQPGQSLTLIATANQGSEATYESGFVIDKFPISRPNLTFSTLTVSNMSPEDSSIYLCSVQGFNTEAFFGQGTRLTVV.

This clonotype showed up just a few times. This chain links TRBV20-1 with TRBJ2-1, with 13 bases lining up with TRBD2. Per germline, CDR1 DFQATT and CDR2 SNEGSKA (reference sequence). CDR3 length: 14 residues. Trimming cost V 5 bases and J 3 bases; bases outside gene matches: 1. CDR3 sequence: CSAGLAGVYNEQFF. The CDR3 DNA is TGCAGTGCTGGACTAGCGGGGGTCTACAATGAGCAGTTCTTC.

This clonotype was counted between two and nine times. V usage is TRBV6-1 and J usage is TRBJ2-2; D gene uncertain. CDR1 and CDR2 (germline): MNHNS, SASEGT. Trimming pared 6 bases from V and 4 bases from J, leaving 21 bases between. The length of the CDR3 is 17 residues. The CDR3 nucleotides are TGTGCCAGCAGACGAAGGCCGGTAGCTCCCACCACCGGGGAGCTGTTTTTT. It is translated as CASRRRPVAPTTGELFF.

The chain uses TRBV3-1 and TRBJ2-6; a weak D match, TRBD1 (6 bases). With 1 base removed from V and 3 bases from J, the gap between germline ends came to 22 bases. CDR1 LGHDT and CDR2 YNNKEL come from the germline V gene (reference sequence). The CDR3 contains 20 residues. The CDR3 DNA is TGTGCCAGCAGCCAAGGGTACCGGGACATATTCAGACATGGGGCCAACGTCCTGACTTTC. Amino acids: CASSQGYRDIFRHGANVLTF.

This clonotype was seen only a few times. The gene calls are TRBV5-1 and TRBJ2-2, with D unresolved. The CDR3 consists of 12 residues. Trimming removed 1 base from V and 6 bases from J, with 4 bases in between. Germline V lookup: CDR1 SGHRS, CDR2 YFSETQ. CDR3 sequence: CASSLFAGELFF. The CDR3 region has the DNA TGCGCCAGCAGCTTGTTTGCCGGGGAGCTGTTTTTT.

This chain connects TRBV11-2 to TRBJ2-7, with 11 bases that match TRBD2. Germline V lookup: CDR1 SGHAT, CDR2 FQNNGV. The J segment lost 4 bases and the V segment lost 3 bases, leaving 2 bases of the junction unmatched. The CDR3 is 14 amino acids. This CDR3 is CASSFASGGYEQYF. The DNA for the CDR3 is TGTGCCAGCAGCTTCGCTAGCGGGGGGTACGAGCAGTACTTC.